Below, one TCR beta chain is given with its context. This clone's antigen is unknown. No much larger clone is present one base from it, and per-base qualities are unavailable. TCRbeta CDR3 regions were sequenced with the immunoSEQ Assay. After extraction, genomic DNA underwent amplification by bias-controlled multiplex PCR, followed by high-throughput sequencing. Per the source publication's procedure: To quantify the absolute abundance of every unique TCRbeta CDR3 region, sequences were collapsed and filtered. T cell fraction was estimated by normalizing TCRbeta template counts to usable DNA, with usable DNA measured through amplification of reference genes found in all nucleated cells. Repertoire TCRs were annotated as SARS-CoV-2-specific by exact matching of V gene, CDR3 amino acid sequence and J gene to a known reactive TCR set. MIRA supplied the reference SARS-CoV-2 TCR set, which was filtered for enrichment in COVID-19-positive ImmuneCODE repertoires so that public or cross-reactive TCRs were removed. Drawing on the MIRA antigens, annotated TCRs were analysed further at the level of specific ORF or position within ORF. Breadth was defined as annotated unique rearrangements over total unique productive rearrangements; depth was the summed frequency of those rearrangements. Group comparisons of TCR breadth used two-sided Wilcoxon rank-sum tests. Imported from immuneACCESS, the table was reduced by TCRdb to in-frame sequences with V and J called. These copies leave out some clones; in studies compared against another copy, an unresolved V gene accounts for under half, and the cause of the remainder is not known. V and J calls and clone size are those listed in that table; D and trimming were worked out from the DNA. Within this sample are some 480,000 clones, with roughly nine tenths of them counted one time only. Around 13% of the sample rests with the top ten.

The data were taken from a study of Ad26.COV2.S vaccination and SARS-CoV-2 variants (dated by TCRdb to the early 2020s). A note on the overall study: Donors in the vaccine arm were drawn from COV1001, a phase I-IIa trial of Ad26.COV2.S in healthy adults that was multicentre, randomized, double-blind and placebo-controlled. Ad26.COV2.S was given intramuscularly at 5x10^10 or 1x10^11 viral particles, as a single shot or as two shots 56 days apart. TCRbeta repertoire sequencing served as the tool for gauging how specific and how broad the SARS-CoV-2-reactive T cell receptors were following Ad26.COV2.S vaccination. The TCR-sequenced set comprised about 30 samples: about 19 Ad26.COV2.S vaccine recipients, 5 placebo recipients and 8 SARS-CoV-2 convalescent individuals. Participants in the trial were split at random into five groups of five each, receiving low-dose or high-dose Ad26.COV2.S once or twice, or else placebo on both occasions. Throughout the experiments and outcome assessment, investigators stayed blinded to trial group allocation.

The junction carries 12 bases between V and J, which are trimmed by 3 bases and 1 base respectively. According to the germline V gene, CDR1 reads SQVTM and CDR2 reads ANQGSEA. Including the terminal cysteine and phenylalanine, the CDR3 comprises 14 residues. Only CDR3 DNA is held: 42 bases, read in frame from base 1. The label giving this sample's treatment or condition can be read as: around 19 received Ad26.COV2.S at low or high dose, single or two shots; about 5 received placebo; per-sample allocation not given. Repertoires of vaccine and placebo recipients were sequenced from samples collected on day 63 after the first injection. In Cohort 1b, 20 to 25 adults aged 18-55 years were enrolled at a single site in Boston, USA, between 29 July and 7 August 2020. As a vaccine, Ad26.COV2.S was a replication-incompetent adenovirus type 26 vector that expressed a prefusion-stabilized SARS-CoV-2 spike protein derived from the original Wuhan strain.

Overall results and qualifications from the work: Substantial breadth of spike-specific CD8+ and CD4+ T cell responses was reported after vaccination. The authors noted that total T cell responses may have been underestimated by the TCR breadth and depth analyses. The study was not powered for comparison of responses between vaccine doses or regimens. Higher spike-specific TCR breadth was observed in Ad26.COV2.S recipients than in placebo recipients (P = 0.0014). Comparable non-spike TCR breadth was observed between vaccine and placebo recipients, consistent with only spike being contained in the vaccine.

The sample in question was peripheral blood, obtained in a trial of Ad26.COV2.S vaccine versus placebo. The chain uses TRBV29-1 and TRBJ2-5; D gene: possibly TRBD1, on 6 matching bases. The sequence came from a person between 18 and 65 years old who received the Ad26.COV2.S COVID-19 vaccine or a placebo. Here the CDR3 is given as CSVDSTGRQETQYF. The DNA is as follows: TGCAGCGTTGATTCTACAGGGCGCCAAGAGACCCAGTACTTC.